The 31 T cell receptor beta chains below were found in one sample sequenced in a study of blood T cell repertoires in COVID-19. TCRdb keeps only in-frame clones here, not all; method: immunoSEQ multiplex PCR. The data contain some 140,000 clones, approximately 80% of them seen just once; the ten biggest clones take up approximately 30%. What was sequenced was peripheral blood. The receptors originated from a woman aged 60-70 years with acute or convalescent COVID-19.

The CDR3 loop reads CASSTHGTGDKETQYF. Written as DNA, the CDR3 is TGTGCCAGTAGTACTCACGGGACAGGGGATAAGGAGACCCAGTACTTC. The V gene is TRBV19, the J gene TRBJ2-5, with TRBD1 matching 10 bases. The CDR3 has 16 amino acids. In germline, CDR1 is LNHDA, CDR2 SQIVND (reference sequence). V shed 4 bases and J 5 bases; nucleotides not matched to a gene: 10.

This clone came up many times. The chain couples TRBV12-5 to TRBJ2-2, with unresolved D. The V end lost 2 bases, the J end lost 9 bases, and 4 bases lay between the germline ends. This CDR3 has 11 amino acids. Germline CDR1 and CDR2: LGHNT and FRNRAP. The CDR3 is CASGLSRELFF. CDR3 nucleotide sequence: TGTGCTAGTGGTTTGAGCAGGGAGCTGTTTTTT. The whole variable domain, filled in from reference TRBV12-5 and TRBJ2-2, reads DARVTQTPRHKVTEMGQEVTMRCQPILGHNTVFWYRQTMMQGLELLAYFRNRAPLDDSGMPKDRFSAEMPDATLATLKIQPSEPRDSAVYFCASGLSRELFFGEGSRLTVL.

The chain couples TRBV2 to TRBJ1-1; 8 bases agree with TRBD1. CDR3 length: 12 amino acids. From germline, CDR1 is SNHLY and CDR2 FYNNEI. V gave up 11 bases and J gave up 6 bases; unmatched junction bases: 8. DNA of the CDR3: TGTGCCGGTCGACAGGGGTCACCTGAAGCTTTCTTT. This gives the protein CAGRQGSPEAFF.

The rearrangement links TRBV29-1 to TRBJ1-2, with D maybe TRBD1 (6 bases). Germline CDR1 and CDR2: SQVTM and ANQGSEA. The length of the CDR3 is 11 residues. The V gene lost 7 bases and the J gene lost 7 bases, with 13 bases spanning the gap. The CDR3 reads CSGLQGVGYTF. The CDR3 nucleotides are TGCAGCGGTCTACAGGGAGTTGGCTACACCTTC.

Here the CDR3 reads CASSVEGTGGANGYTF. Written as DNA, the CDR3 is TGTGCCAGCAGCGTAGAAGGGACAGGGGGCGCCAATGGCTACACCTTC. V and J are TRBV9 and TRBJ1-2, with TRBD1 matching 12 bases. The V gene end was trimmed by 0 bases and the J gene end by 6 bases; junction bases not matched to a gene: 6. Germline V gene sequence: CDR1 SGDLS, CDR2 YYNGEE. This CDR3 is built from 16 residues.

The chain employs TRBV5-1 and TRBJ2-2; 11 positions match TRBD2. Germline V CDR1 and CDR2: SGHRS, YFSETQ. V was pared by 4 bases and J by 5 bases, with 7 bases of the junction left unmatched. CDR3 size: 16 residues. CDR3 sequence (DNA): TGCGCCAGCAGCCCCCAACTAGCGGGGGTTACCGGGGAGCTGTTTTTT. Its translation is CASSPQLAGVTGELFF. The variable domain in full, completed from reference TRBV5-1 and TRBJ2-2, reads KAGVTQTPRYLIKTRGQQVTLSCSPISGHRSVSWYQQTPGQGLQFLFEYFSETQRNKGNFPGRFSGRQFSNSRSEMNVSTLELGDSALYLCASSPQLAGVTGELFFGEGSRLTVL.

Only a few counts were recorded for this clone. The chain joins TRBV5-1 to TRBJ2-1, with 11 nucleotides matching TRBD2. CDR1 and CDR2 (germline): SGHRS, YFSETQ. The CDR3 contains 17 residues. V dropped 0 bases and J dropped 11; count of bases not matched to a gene: 13. In DNA, the CDR3 is TGCGCCAGCAGCTTGGTACTAGCGGGGGCCGATCAACTGAAGCAGTTCTTC. The encoded protein is CASSLVLAGADQLKQFF.

The chain joins TRBV11-1 to TRBJ1-3; unclear D gene. There are 16 residues in the CDR3. With 3 bases removed from V and 0 bases from J, the gap between germline ends came to 12 bases. Germline CDR1 and CDR2: SGHAT and FQDESV (reference sequence). The CDR3 loop reads CASSLDPGDSGNTIYF. CDR3 DNA: TGTGCCAGCAGCTTGGATCCGGGAGACTCTGGAAACACCATATATTTT.

This clone appeared once. The V gene is TRBV6-1, the J gene TRBJ2-5, with D possibly matching TRBD2 (5 bases). CDR1 and CDR2 from the germline V gene are MNHNS and SASEGT. The CDR3 has 17 residues. V was clipped by 4 bases and J by 4 bases, with 22 bases between them. This CDR3 reads CASSVVAYPGLGETQYF. In DNA form, the CDR3 reads TGTGCCAGCAGTGTCGTAGCGTATCCGGGTCTAGGAGAGACCCAGTACTTC.

V gene TRBV11-2 combines with J gene TRBJ2-5; 8 bases match TRBD2. Germline loops: CDR1 SGHAT, CDR2 FQNNGV. The CDR3 runs to 16 residues. V shed 1 base, J shed 5 bases, and the junction held 9 bases outside the gene matches. The CDR3 spells CASSLGGGMGFETQYF. Written as DNA, the CDR3 is TGTGCCAGCAGCTTAGGCGGGGGGATGGGGTTTGAGACCCAGTACTTC.

Only a few counts were recorded for this clone. The chain carries TRBV20-1 and TRBJ2-7, with a possible D match to TRBD1 (6 bases). The CDR3 contains 15 residues. Germline CDR1 and CDR2: DFQATT and SNEGSKA (reference sequence). V lost 3 bases, J lost 2 bases, and 17 bases lay in between. CDR3 nucleotide sequence: TGCAGTGCTAGTCCCCCCAAGGACAGCCCCTACGAGCAGTACTTC. This sequence encodes CSASPPKDSPYEQYF.

The chain recombines TRBV5-1 with TRBJ2-3; 12 bases are shared with TRBD2. J lost 2 bases, V lost 4 bases, and 5 bases had no gene match. In germline, CDR1 is SGHRS, CDR2 YFSETQ. The CDR3 runs 16 residues. CDR3 residues: CASSRGTSGPTDTQYF. CDR3 coding DNA: TGCGCCAGCAGCCGCGGGACTAGCGGGCCCACAGATACGCAGTATTTT.

The CDR3 loop reads CASSTGLYEQYV. In DNA, the CDR3 is TGTGCCAGCAGCACAGGGCTCTACGAGCAGTACGTC. The chain recombines TRBV28 with TRBJ2-7, with a weak D call TRBD1 (6 bases). The ends were cut back, 6 bases at V and 3 bases at J, with 9 bases in the middle. The CDR3 consists of 12 residues. Per germline, CDR1 MDHEN and CDR2 SYDVKM.

V is TRBV27 and J is TRBJ1-6, with TRBD1 identical over 9 bases. The V and J ends lost 3 bases and 10 bases, in that order; junction bases with no gene match: 10. The germline V gene encodes CDR1 MNHEY and CDR2 SMNVEV (reference sequence). The CDR3 spans 16 residues. The CDR3 protein is CASSLLPGQGYSPLHF. The DNA for the CDR3 is TGTGCCAGCAGTTTGCTACCGGGACAGGGTTACTCACCCCTCCACTTT.

J is TRBJ1-1 and V is TRBV2; 9 bases match TRBD1. Per germline, CDR1 SNHLY and CDR2 FYNNEI. The CDR3 is 14 residues long. After removal of 7 bases from V and 1 base from J, the junction contained 4 bases not matched to a gene. CDR3 DNA: TGTGCCAGCAAACCGGACAGGGGGAACACTGAAGCTTTCTTT. It is translated as CASKPDRGNTEAFF.

This sequence joins TRBV2 and TRBJ1-4; TRBD1 matches at 7 bases. The CDR3 sequence is 13 residues long. V shed 6 bases and J 8 bases; nucleotides not matched to a gene: 6. Germline V CDR1 and CDR2: SNHLY, FYNNEI. CDR3 in DNA: TGTGCCAGCAGATCCGGGACAGCCGAAAAACTGTTTTTT. Translated: CASRSGTAEKLFF.

This clone was detected a few times. The chain recombines TRBV5-1 with TRBJ2-1; D may be TRBD1 (6 bases). The CDR3 runs 14 residues. Germline V gene data show CDR1 as SGHRS and CDR2 as YFSETQ. V lost 1 base, J lost 5 bases, and 10 bases lay in between. CDR3 region: CASSLPGVDNEQFF. DNA of the CDR3: TGCGCCAGCAGCTTGCCAGGGGTGGACAATGAGCAGTTCTTC.

This chain uses TRBV7-9 with TRBJ1-4, with 9 bases lining up with TRBD1. V shed 5 bases and J 3 bases; nucleotides not matched to a gene: 10. Per germline, CDR1 SEHNR and CDR2 FQNEAQ (reference sequence). The CDR3 has 17 residues. CDR3 residues: CASSQGQGGVANEKLFF. CDR3 bases: TGTGCCAGCAGCCAGGGACAGGGCGGGGTGGCTAATGAAAAACTGTTTTTT.

The genes are TRBV18 and TRBJ1-1; D is undetermined. This CDR3 comprises 16 residues. V was pared by 6 bases and J by 4 bases, with 21 bases between. Per germline, CDR1 KGHSH and CDR2 LQKENI. The CDR3 nucleotides read TGTGCCAGCTCTCCCTCCGCGGCCTTCCTGGGCACTGAAGCTTTCTTT. It specifies CASSPSAAFLGTEAFF.

V usage is TRBV28 and J usage is TRBJ1-2; the D is unclear. This CDR3 contains 12 residues. V was cut by 4 bases and J by 2 bases, with 5 bases left in between. Germline V gives CDR1 MDHEN, CDR2 SYDVKM. The chain's CDR3 is CASSWANYGYTF. The CDR3 DNA reads TGTGCCAGCAGTTGGGCAAACTATGGCTACACCTTC.

The chain links TRBV19 to TRBJ2-3; D is possibly TRBD2 (6 bases). The length of the CDR3 is 15 residues. Germline-derived CDR1 and CDR2 are LNHDA and SQIVND (reference sequence). Trimming took off 6 bases at V and 4 bases at J, with 17 bases between the two ends. CDR3 nucleotide sequence: TGTGCCAGTAGCCATGGGCGGGGCAGGGCAGATACGCAGTATTTT. Protein: CASSHGRGRADTQYF.

This clone has just one count. This chain joins TRBV14 and TRBJ1-1; perhaps TRBD1 as D (5 bases). CDR1 SGHDN and CDR2 FVKESK come from the germline V gene. The V end lost 8 bases, the J end lost 0 bases, and 22 bases lay between the germline ends. The CDR3 loop spans 17 amino acids. CDR3 coding DNA: TGTGCCAGCCCAGCCCCAGTTCGGGGAGGGGTGAACACTGAAGCTTTCTTT. Protein: CASPAPVRGGVNTEAFF.

The rearrangement links TRBV6-5 to TRBJ2-7, with 7 nucleotides matching TRBD1. CDR1 is MNHEY, CDR2 SVGAGI, per germline. After removal of 2 bases from V and 13 bases from J, the junction contained 11 bases not matched to a gene. The CDR3 is 13 amino acids. The CDR3 sequence: CASSYQLDRDRYF. CDR3 coding DNA: TGTGCCAGCAGTTACCAACTCGACAGGGACCGCTACTTC.

The J gene is TRBJ2-7, the V gene TRBV9; D is possibly TRBD2 (6 bases). This CDR3 spans 10 amino acids. Germline CDR1 reads SGDLS; CDR2 reads YYNGEE. V lost 10 bases, J lost 4 bases, and 9 bases lay in between. The CDR3 loop reads CAAGYYEQYV. The CDR3 DNA follows: TGTGCCGCGGGGTATTACGAGCAGTACGTC.

The table lists this clone with a count of one. The chain's CDR3 is CASSLLVGSSYEQYV. CDR3 in DNA: TGTGCCAGCAGCTTGCTGGTGGGGAGCTCCTACGAGCAGTACGTC. V and J are TRBV5-8 and TRBJ2-7, with a weak D call TRBD2 (5 bases). The CDR3 spans 15 residues. Germline CDR1 and CDR2: SGHTS and YDEGEE. V lost 1 base and J lost 0, with 11 bases in between.

The V gene is TRBV27, the J gene TRBJ2-6, with 9 bases that match TRBD1. Germline V gene data show CDR1 as MNHEY and CDR2 as SMNVEV (reference sequence). CDR3 length: 15 amino acids. V lost 6 bases to trimming and J lost 4 bases; unmatched junction nucleotides: 4. CDR3 amino acids: CASRRTGAGANVLTF. Here the CDR3 DNA reads TGTGCCAGCAGGAGGACAGGGGCGGGGGCCAACGTCCTGACTTTC.

This chain joins TRBV5-1 and TRBJ1-2, with 9 nucleotides matching TRBD1. Trimming removed 4 bases from V and 7 bases from J; junction bases left unmatched: 8. CDR1 and CDR2 (germline): SGHRS, YFSETQ. CDR3 size: 14 residues. The CDR3 DNA reads as TGCGCCAGCAGCCTTCGGACAGGGGATGTTGGCTACACCTTC. This translates into CASSLRTGDVGYTF.

This clone showed up just a few times. J is TRBJ2-1 and V is TRBV30, with TRBD1 matching over 8 bases. CDR1 and CDR2 from the germline V gene are GTSNPN and SVGIG (reference sequence). The CDR3 is made up of 16 amino acids. Germline trimming cut 0 bases from V and 14 bases from J; bases unmatched to any gene: 18. The chain's CDR3 is CAWSVRGRDRGRREFF. The DNA of the CDR3 is TGTGCCTGGAGTGTACGAGGGAGAGACAGGGGTCGCCGGGAGTTCTTC.

The V and J genes are TRBV10-2 and TRBJ2-5; TRBD2 matches 8 bases. The CDR3 covers 13 residues. Germline V lookup: CDR1 WSHSY, CDR2 SAAADI. Trimming cost V 6 bases and J 5 bases; bases outside gene matches: 5. The CDR3 loop reads CASSLAGRETQYF. The CDR3 DNA sequence: TGCGCCAGCAGCTTAGCGGGGAGGGAGACCCAGTACTTC.

This rearrangement joins TRBV24-1 to TRBJ2-1; weak D call: TRBD2 (7 bases). The germline gives CDR1 KGHDR, CDR2 SFDVKD. V lost 2 bases to trimming and J lost 8 bases, with 18 bases between them. CDR3 size: 16 residues. The CDR3 loop is CATSDSKGGVKDEQFF. Written as DNA, the CDR3 is TGTGCCACCAGTGATTCTAAAGGGGGGGTGAAGGATGAGCAGTTCTTC.

This clone was counted a single time. This chain uses TRBV2 with TRBJ1-1; TRBD1 might be the D (5 bases). The CDR3 runs 14 residues. Germline V gene lookup returns CDR1 SNHLY and CDR2 FYNNEI. V shed 7 bases and J shed 5 bases, with 17 bases lying between them. This chain's CDR3 is CASTVRGERTEAFF. As DNA, the CDR3 is TGTGCCAGCACCGTGCGGGGGGAGAGGACTGAAGCTTTCTTT.